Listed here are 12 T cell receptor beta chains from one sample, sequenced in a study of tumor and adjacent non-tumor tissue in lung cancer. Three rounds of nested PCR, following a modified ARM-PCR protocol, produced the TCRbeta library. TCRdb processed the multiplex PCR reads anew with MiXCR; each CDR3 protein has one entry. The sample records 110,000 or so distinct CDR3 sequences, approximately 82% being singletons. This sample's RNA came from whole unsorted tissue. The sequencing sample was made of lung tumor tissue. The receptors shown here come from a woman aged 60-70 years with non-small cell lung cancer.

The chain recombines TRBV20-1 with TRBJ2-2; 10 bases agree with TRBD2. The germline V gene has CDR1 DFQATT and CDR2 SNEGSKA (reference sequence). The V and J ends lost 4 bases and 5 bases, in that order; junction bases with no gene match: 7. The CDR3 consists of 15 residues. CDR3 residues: CSATRSSGRTGELFF. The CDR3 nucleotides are TGCAGTGCTACCAGATCTAGCGGGAGAACCGGGGAGCTGTTTTTT.

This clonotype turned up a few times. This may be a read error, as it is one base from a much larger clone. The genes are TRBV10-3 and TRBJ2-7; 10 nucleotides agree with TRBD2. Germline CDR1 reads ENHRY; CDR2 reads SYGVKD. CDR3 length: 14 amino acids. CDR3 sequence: CVTAGTSASYEQYF. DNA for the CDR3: TGTGTCACCGCCGGGACTAGCGCCTCCTACGAGCAGTACTTC.

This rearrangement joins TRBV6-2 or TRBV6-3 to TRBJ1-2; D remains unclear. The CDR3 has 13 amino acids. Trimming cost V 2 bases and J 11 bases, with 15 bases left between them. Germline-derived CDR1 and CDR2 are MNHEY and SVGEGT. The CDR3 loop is CASSYNGNYSYTF. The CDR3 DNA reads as TGTGCCAGCAGTTACAATGGAAACTATAGTTACACCTTC.

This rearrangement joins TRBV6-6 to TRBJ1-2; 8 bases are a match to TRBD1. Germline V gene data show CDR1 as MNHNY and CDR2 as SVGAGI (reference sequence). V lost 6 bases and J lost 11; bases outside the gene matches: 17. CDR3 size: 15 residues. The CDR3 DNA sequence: TGTGCCAGCAGCCCACGGACAGGGTACGAGTCTTGTTACACCTTC. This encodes CASSPRTGYESCYTF.

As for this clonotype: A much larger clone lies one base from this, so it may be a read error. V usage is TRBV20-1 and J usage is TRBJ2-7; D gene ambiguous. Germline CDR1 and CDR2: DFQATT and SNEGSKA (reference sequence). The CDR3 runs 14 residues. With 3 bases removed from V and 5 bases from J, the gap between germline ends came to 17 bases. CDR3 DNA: TGCAGTGCTAGTTCGCATGGGCTTTACAACGAGCAGTACTTC. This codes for CSASSHGLYNEQYF.

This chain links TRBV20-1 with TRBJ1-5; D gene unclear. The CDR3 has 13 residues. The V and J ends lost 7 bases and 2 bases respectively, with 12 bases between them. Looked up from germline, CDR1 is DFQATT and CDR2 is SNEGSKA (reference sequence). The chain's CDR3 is CSVSVSCNQPQHF. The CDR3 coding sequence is TGCAGTGTTAGCGTCAGTTGCAATCAGCCCCAGCATTTT.

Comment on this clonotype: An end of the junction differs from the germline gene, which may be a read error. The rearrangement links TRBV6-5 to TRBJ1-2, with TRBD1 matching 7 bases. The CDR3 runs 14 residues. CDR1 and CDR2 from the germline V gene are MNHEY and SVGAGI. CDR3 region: CASSRTGTDYGYTF. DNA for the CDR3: TGCGCCAGCAGTAGGACCGGGACAGACTATGGCTACACCTTC.

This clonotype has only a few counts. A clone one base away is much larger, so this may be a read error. CDR3 amino acids: CVSSYSRGTSNLFF. The CDR3 DNA is TGTGTCAGCAGTTACTCGAGGGGGACTAGCAATTTGTTCTTC. V and J are TRBV6-2 or TRBV6-3 and TRBJ2-1; 9 nucleotides agree with TRBD2. Germline values: CDR1 MNHEY, CDR2 SVGEGT. The CDR3 sequence is 14 residues long.

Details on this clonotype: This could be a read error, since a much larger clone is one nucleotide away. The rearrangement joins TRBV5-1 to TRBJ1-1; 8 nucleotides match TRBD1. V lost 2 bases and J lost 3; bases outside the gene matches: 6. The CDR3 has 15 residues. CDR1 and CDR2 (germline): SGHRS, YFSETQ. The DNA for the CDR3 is TGCGCCAGCAGCTTCACGGACAGGGCGGACACTGAAGCTTTCTTT. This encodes CASSFTDRADTEAFF.

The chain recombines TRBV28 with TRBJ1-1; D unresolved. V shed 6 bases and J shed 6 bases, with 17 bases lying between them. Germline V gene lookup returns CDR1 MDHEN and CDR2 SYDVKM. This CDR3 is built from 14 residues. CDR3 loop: CASRGTWVSSEAFF. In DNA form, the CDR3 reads TGTGCCAGCAGAGGTACATGGGTTAGCTCTGAAGCTTTCTTT.

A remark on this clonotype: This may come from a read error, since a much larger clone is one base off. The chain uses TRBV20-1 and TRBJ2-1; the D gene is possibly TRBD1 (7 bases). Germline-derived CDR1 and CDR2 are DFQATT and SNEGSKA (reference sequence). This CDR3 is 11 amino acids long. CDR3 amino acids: CTASQGGEQFF. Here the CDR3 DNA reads TGCACTGCTAGCCAGGGGGGTGAGCAGTTCTTC.

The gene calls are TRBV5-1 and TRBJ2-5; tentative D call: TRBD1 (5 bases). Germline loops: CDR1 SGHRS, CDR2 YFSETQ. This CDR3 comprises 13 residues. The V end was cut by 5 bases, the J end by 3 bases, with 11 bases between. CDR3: CASRGQGEETQYF. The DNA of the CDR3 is TGCGCCAGCAGAGGACAAGGGGAAGAGACCCAGTACTTC.